This T cell receptor beta chain was obtained from a study of T cell responses to AZD1222 COVID-19 vaccine. The study's findings and limits: Spike-specific TCR depth and breadth grew after two AZD1222 doses. Without day 14 samples, only post-peak T cell repertoires were studied.

The J segment lost 3 bases and the V segment lost 3 bases, leaving 6 bases of the junction unmatched. There are 17 residues in the CDR3. Germline V CDR1 and CDR2: SEHNR, FQNEAQ (reference sequence). On this clone itself: Its antigen is not identified.

TCRdb's copy holds only in-frame clones and misses some; the assay was immunoSEQ multiplex PCR. The sample lists around 200,000 clones, 88% occurring once. The source of this sequence is an adult in good health. The sample here was peripheral blood, taken on day 0 of AZD1222 vaccination. This chain links TRBV7-9 with TRBJ2-1; 12 bases map to TRBD2. The CDR3 bases are TGTGCCAGCAGCTTGGGAGGACTAGCGGGGATCTACAATGAGCAGTTCTTC. Translating it yields CASSLGGLAGIYNEQFF.